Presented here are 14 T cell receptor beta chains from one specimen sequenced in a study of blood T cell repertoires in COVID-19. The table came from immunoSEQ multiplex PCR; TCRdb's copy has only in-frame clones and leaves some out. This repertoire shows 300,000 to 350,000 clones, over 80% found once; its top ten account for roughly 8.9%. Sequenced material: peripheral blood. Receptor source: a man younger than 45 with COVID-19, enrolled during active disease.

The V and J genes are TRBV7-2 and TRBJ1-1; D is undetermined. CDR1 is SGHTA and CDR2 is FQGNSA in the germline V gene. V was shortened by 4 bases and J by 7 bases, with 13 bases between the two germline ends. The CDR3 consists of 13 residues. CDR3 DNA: TGTGCCAGCAGCTGGAAGCACGGCGGTGAAGCTTTCTTT. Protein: CASSWKHGGEAFF.

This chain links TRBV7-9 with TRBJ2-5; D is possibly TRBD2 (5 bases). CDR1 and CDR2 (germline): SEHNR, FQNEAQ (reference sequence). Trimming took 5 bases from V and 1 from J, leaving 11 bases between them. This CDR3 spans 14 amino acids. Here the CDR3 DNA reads TGTGCCAGCAGCGATGGACTTCTCCAAGAGACCCAGTACTTC. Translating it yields CASSDGLLQETQYF.

The CDR3 nucleotides read TGCGCCAGCAACCCCTCTCCGACTCGTCTCAATGAGCAGTTCTTC. Translated: CASNPSPTRLNEQFF. The chain has TRBV5-1 and TRBJ2-1; D ambiguous. This CDR3 comprises 15 residues. Germline V CDR1 and CDR2: SGHRS, YFSETQ. The V gene lost 6 bases and the J gene lost 6 bases, with 19 bases spanning the gap.

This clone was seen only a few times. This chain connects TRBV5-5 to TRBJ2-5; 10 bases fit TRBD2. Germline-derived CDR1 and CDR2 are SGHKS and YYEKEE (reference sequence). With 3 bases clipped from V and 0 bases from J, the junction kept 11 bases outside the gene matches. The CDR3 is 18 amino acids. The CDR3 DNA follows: TGTGCCAGCAGCTCTGGACTAGCGGAGAACATTTACCAAGAGACCCAGTACTTC. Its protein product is CASSSGLAENIYQETQYF.

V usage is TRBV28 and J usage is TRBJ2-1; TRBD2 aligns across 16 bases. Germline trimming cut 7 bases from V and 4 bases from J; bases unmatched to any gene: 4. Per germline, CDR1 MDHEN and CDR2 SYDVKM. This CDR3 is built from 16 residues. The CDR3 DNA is TGTGCCAGCACGGGACTAGCGGGAGGGTCTTACAATGAGCAGTTCTTC. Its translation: CASTGLAGGSYNEQFF.

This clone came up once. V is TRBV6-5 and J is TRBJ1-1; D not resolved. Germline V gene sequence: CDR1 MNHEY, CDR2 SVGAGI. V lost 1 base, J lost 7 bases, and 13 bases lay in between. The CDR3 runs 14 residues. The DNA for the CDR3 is TGTGCCAGCAGTTACTGGGCAGCCGAGGGTGAAGCTTTCTTT. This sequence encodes CASSYWAAEGEAFF.

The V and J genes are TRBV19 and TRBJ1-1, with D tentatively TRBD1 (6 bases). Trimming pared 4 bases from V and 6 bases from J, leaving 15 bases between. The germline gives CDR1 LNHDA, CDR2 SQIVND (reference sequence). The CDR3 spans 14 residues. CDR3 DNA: TGTGCCAGTAGTACCCAGGACAGTCTGCCTGAAGCTTTCTTT. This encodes CASSTQDSLPEAFF.

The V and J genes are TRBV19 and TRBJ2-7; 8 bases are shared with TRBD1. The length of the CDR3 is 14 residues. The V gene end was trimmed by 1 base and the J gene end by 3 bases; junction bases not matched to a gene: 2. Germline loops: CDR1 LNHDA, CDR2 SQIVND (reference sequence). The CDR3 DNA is TGTGCCAGTAGTATAGTGACAGGGGACTACGAGCAGTACTTC. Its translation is CASSIVTGDYEQYF. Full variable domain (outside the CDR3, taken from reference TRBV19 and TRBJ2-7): DGGITQSPKYLFRKEGQNVTLSCEQNLNHDAMYWYRQDPGQGLRLIYYSQIVNDFQKGDIAEGYSVSREKKESFPLTVTSAQKNPTAFYLCASSIVTGDYEQYFGPGTRLTVT.

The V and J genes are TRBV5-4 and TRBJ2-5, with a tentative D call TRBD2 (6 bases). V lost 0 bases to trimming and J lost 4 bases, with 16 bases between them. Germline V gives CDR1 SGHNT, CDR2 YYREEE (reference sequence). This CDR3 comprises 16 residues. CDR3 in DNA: TGTGCCAGCAGCTTGGACCTAGGGCAGGGAGGAGAGACCCAGTACTTC. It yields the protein CASSLDLGQGGETQYF.

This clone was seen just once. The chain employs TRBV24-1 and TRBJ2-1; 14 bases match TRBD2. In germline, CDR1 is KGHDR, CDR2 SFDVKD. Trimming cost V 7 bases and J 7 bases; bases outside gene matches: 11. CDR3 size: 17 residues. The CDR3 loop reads CATRGSGLAGGKNEQFF. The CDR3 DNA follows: TGTGCCACCAGGGGGTCTGGACTAGCGGGAGGTAAGAATGAGCAGTTCTTC.

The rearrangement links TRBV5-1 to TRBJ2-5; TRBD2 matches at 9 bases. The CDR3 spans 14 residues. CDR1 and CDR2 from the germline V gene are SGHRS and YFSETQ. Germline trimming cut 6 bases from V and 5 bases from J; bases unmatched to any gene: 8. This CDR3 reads CASNRAGGGETQYF. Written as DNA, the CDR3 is TGCGCCAGCAATCGAGCGGGAGGCGGGGAGACCCAGTACTTC.

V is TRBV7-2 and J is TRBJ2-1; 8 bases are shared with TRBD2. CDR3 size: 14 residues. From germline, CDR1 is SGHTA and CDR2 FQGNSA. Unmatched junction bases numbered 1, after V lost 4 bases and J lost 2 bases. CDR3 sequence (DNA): TGTGCCAGCAGCTCTAGCGGGCCCTACAATGAGCAGTTCTTC. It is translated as CASSSSGPYNEQFF.

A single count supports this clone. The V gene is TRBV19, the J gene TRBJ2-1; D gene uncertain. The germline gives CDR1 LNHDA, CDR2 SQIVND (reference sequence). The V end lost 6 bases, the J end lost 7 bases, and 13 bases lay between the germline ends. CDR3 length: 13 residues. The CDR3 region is CASSPAVPNEQFF. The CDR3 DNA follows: TGTGCCAGTAGCCCTGCAGTTCCAAATGAGCAGTTCTTC.

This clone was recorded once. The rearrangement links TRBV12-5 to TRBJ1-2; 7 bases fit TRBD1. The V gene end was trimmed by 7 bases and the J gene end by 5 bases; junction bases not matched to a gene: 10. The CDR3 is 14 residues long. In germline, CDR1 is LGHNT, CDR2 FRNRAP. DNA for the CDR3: TGTGCTAGTGCTCCTAACAGGGGAAGGTATGGCTACACCTTC. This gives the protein CASAPNRGRYGYTF.